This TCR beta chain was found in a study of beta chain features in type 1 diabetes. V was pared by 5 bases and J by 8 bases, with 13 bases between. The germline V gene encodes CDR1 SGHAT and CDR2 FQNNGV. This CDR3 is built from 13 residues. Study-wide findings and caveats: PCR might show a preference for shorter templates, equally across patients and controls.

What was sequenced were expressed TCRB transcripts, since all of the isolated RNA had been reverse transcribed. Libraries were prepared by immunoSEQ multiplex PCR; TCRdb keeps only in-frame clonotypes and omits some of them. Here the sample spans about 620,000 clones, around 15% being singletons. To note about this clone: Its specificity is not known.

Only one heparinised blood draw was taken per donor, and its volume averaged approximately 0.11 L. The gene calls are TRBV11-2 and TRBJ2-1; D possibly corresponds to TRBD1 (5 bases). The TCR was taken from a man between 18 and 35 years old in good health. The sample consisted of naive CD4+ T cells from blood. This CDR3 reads CASSPRRGYEQFF. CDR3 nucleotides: TGTGCCAGCAGCCCGAGAAGGGGCTATGAGCAGTTCTTC.